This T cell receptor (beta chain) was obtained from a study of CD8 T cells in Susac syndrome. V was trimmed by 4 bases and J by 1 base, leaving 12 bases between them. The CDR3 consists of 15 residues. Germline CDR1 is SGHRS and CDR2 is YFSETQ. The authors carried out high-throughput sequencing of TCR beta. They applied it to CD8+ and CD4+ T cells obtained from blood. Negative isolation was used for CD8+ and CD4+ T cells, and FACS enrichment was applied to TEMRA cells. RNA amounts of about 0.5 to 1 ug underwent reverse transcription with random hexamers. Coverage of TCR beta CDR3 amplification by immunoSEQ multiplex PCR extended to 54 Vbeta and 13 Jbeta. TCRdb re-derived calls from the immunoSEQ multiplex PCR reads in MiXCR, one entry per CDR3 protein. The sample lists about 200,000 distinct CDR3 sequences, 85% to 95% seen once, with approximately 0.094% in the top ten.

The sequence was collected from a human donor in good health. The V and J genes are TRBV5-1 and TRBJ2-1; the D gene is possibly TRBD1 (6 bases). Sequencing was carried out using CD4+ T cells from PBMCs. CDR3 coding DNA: TGCGCCAGCAGCCGGGACAACCCTTCCTACAATGAGCAGTTCTTC. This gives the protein CASSRDNPSYNEQFF.